This T cell receptor beta chain was identified in a study of blood T cell repertoires in COVID-19. At the level of the study: The United States, Italy and Spain provided the acute and convalescent COVID-19 samples. PBMCs, B-cell-depleted T cells, or T cells were the source of the cDNA or gDNA that made up the material.

Trimming removed 3 bases at V and 11 bases at J, with 10 bases between. This CDR3 region has 11 residues. The V gene's germline CDR1 is LGHDT and CDR2 YNNKEL (reference sequence). Authors' methods: Amplifying reference gene primers gave estimates of nucleated cell counts. Clones were read by immunoSEQ multiplex PCR, and TCRdb kept only the in-frame ones, dropping some. The V and J calls and the clone size are those of that table, but D and trimming were determined from the DNA. The table records tens of thousands of clones, 90% of them present only once. The genes are TRBV3-1 (or the pseudogene TRBV3-2) and TRBJ1-1, with D hard to call. The receptor comes from a woman of 80 years or more with acute or convalescent COVID-19. Source material: peripheral blood. CDR3 sequence: CASSQAGWAFF. The CDR3 DNA sequence: TGTGCCAGCAGCCAGGCGGGCTGGGCTTTCTTT.